These 11 T cell receptor beta chains originate from one sample sequenced in a study of blood T cells in healthy people across ages. Through a sample-barcoded 5' primer and a J-beta primer mix, a second PCR was run for about 6 to 11 cycles. A single record per CDR3 protein comes from TCRdb applying MiXCR to the 5' RACE reads. The sample shows 1.5 million to 2 million distinct CDR3 sequences, 28% of them seen only once. Specimen: blood. The receptors derive from a woman in her twenties or thirties in good health.

The gene calls are TRBV5-1 and TRBJ2-5; D may be TRBD2 (5 bases). V was pared by 6 bases and J by 3 bases, with 18 bases between. The CDR3 consists of 15 residues. Germline CDR1 SGHRS, CDR2 YFSETQ. For the CDR3, the DNA is TGCGCCAGCACCCGACGGGGTAATTCAGAAGAGACCCAGTACTTC. Protein product: CASTRRGNSEETQYF.

This rearrangement joins TRBV24-1 to TRBJ2-1, with unresolved D. The last part of the DNA fits TRBJ2-7 better; the J call may be wrong. The CDR3 covers 13 residues. Germline V gives CDR1 KGHDR, CDR2 SFDVKD. CDR3 sequence reads: CATSDYTYNEQYF. The CDR3, as DNA: TGTGCCACCAGTGATTATACTTACAATGAGCAGTACTTC.

This clonotype was detected ten times or more. The chain links TRBV4-3 to TRBJ2-7, with D unresolved. CDR1 is LGHNA, CDR2 YSLEER, per germline. The CDR3 totals 12 residues. V shed 0 bases and J shed 6 bases, with 6 bases lying between them. CDR3 in DNA: TGCGCCAGCAGCCAAGAACTCGGCGAGCAGTACTTC. It translates to CASSQELGEQYF.

The CDR3 coding sequence is TGCGCCAGCAGCTTGGGGCAGAGCTTTTCAAGAGCCCAGTACTTC. Translated: CASSLGQSFSRAQYF. The chain combines TRBV5-1 with TRBJ2-5; D remains unclear. The CDR3 sequence is 15 residues long. Between the trimmed V and J ends, which lost 0 bases and 9 bases, there was a span of 18 bases. Looked up from germline, CDR1 is SGHRS and CDR2 is YFSETQ.

There are many counts of this clonotype. The chain uses TRBV27 and TRBJ1-2; 7 bases agree with TRBD1. The CDR3 length is 16 residues. The germline gives CDR1 MNHEY, CDR2 SMNVEV (reference sequence). Germline trimming cut 7 bases from V and 4 bases from J; bases unmatched to any gene: 15. The CDR3 region is CASTARGGGSSYGYTF. CDR3 in DNA: TGTGCCAGCACCGCGCGAGGGGGCGGTAGTAGCTATGGCTACACCTTC.

This clonotype was detected a few times. J is TRBJ2-3 and V is TRBV25-1, with 8 bases lining up with TRBD1. After removal of 7 bases from V and 3 bases from J, the junction contained 12 bases not matched to a gene. The CDR3 loop spans 16 amino acids. Germline lookup yields CDR1 MGHDK and CDR2 SYGVNS. The chain's CDR3 is CASTPWLQGGTDTQYF. In nucleotides, the CDR3 is TGTGCCAGCACCCCTTGGTTACAGGGGGGTACAGATACGCAGTATTTT.

V usage is TRBV20-1 and J usage is TRBJ1-2; tentatively, D is TRBD1 (6 bases). Germline-derived CDR1 and CDR2 are DFQATT and SNEGSKA (reference sequence). Trimming shortened V by 1 base and J by 7 bases, and 10 bases separated the two germline ends. This CDR3 contains 12 residues. For the CDR3, the DNA is TGCAGTGCTAGAGTTGCGGGGGCTGGCTACACCTTC. It yields the protein CSARVAGAGYTF.

The DNA of the CDR3 is TGTGCCTGGAGTGTACCGAAGTTAGAGACCCAGTACTTC. Its protein product is CAWSVPKLETQYF. The chain has TRBV30 and TRBJ2-5, with D hard to call. Trimming stripped 0 bases from V and 4 bases from J, with 9 bases between. Germline V gene data show CDR1 as GTSNPN and CDR2 as SVGIG (reference sequence). The CDR3 has 13 amino acids.

This clonotype appeared a few times. The rearrangement links TRBV25-1 to TRBJ2-1, with 8 positions matching TRBD2. With V trimmed by 5 bases and J by 6 bases, 6 bases remained unmatched. The CDR3 contains 14 residues. Germline V gene lookup returns CDR1 MGHDK and CDR2 SYGVNS. The CDR3: CASSSTGGLNEQFF. CDR3 nucleotides: TGTGCCAGCAGTTCCACGGGAGGGCTCAATGAGCAGTTCTTC.

At least ten counts were recorded for this clonotype. The CDR3: CASSLGQGASGEQYF. CDR3 bases: TGTGCCAGCAGTTTAGGGCAGGGGGCTTCTGGGGAGCAGTACTTC. V is TRBV12-3 or TRBV12-4 and J is TRBJ2-7, with 8 bases fitting TRBD1. Trimming cost V 1 base and J 7 bases; bases outside gene matches: 9. This CDR3 has 15 amino acids.

This clonotype was counted ten times or more. The chain employs TRBV12-3 or TRBV12-4 and TRBJ2-7; D ambiguous. The V and J ends lost 6 bases and 0 bases respectively, with 9 bases between them. The CDR3 consists of 13 residues. The CDR3 DNA is TGTGCCAGCAGCGCAAGGAGCTCCTACGAGCAGTACTTC. The encoded protein is CASSARSSYEQYF.